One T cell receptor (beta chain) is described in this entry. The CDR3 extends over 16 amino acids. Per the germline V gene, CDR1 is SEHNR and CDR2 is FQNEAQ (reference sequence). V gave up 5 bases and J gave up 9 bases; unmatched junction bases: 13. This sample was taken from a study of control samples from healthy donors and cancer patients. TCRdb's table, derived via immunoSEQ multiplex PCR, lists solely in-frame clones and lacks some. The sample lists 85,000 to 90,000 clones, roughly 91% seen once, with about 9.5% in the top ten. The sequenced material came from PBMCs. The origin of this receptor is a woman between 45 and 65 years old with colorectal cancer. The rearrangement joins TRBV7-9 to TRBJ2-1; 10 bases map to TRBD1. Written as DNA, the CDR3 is TGTGCCAGCAGCCTATTGCGGGACAGGGGATGGGGTGAGCAGTTCTTC. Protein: CASSLLRDRGWGEQFF.